Listed below are T cell receptor beta chains from one sample, sequenced in a study of cytomegalovirus exposure and HLA in healthy donors. Measured with immunoSEQ multiplex PCR; TCRdb has only the in-frame clones, and not every one. The sample lists over 200,000 clones, more than 75% occurring once. Material for sequencing was PBMCs. These receptors were taken from a woman aged 18-29 years in good health and CMV-seropositive. The CDR3 runs from the conserved cysteine through the conserved F or W. A D gene is named only where the DNA matches it firmly. The size entry is marked missing in some rows and otherwise reads once, few, many or a size class.

TRBV6-1,TRBJ2-6,TRBD1,.,18,TGTGCCAGCAGTGCCGGGACAGGGGGCCCCTCTGGGGCCAACGTCCTGACTTTC,CASSAGTGGPSGANVLTF
TRBV2,TRBJ2-3,.,.,14,TGTGCCAGCAGTGAAATAAGGGGTACAGATACGCAGTATTTT,CASSEIRGTDTQYF
TRBV19,TRBJ2-7,.,.,15,TGTGCCAGTAGGGTCGGGGGGACACCGACCTACGAGCAGTACTTC,CASRVGGTPTYEQYF
TRBV4-2,TRBJ2-1,TRBD2,.,16,TGTGCCAGCAGCCAAGCGGGGGGGACACCCTACAATGAGCAGTTCTTC,CASSQAGGTPYNEQFF
TRBV27,TRBJ2-3,.,.,14,TGTGCCAGCTGTATGGGGAGTAGCGCAGATACGCAGTATTTT,CASCMGSSADTQYF
TRBV4-1,TRBJ2-7,TRBD2,.,17,TGCGCCAGCAGCCAACTCGGACTAGCGGGAGAAAGGTACGAGCAGTACTTC,CASSQLGLAGERYEQYF
TRBV14,TRBJ2-1,.,.,18,TGTGCCAGCAGCCAAGGCCTGAGCCTAGCGCGATCCTACAATGAGCAGTTCTTC,CASSQGLSLARSYNEQFF
TRBV2,TRBJ2-1,TRBD1,.,17,TGTGCCAGCAGGGAACCCTGGGACAGTAGCTCCTACAATGAGCAGTTCTTC,CASREPWDSSSYNEQFF
TRBV5-6,TRBJ1-5,TRBD1,.,15,TGTGCCAGCAGCTCAACAGGGGATAGCAATCAGCCCCAGCATTTT,CASSSTGDSNQPQHF
TRBV5-6,TRBJ1-1,.,.,15,TGTGCCAGCAGCGGGGGGACGGGAGGGGACACTGAAGCTTTCTTT,CASSGGTGGDTEAFF
TRBV5-1,TRBJ1-2,TRBD1,.,15,TGCGCCAGCAGCTTGGAACAGGGGATTTACTATGGCTACACCTTC,CASSLEQGIYYGYTF
TRBV15,TRBJ1-2,.,.,17,TGTGCCACCAGCAGAGAGGGGGGACTGGTTTATGGCTATGGCTACACCTTC,CATSREGGLVYGYGYTF
TRBV19,TRBJ2-1,.,once,11,TGTGCCAGTAGTAAACTAGGGGAGCAGTTCTTC,CASSKLGEQFF